Reported below is one T cell receptor (beta chain). No antigen is known for it. This specimen comes from a study of PD-L1 blockade in urothelial cancer. Turning to the study itself: Timepoints chosen for blood analysis were 3 weeks (second dose) and 6 weeks after treatment start. T cell content in blood samples showed a median of around 140,000. The study's findings and limits: In blood at 3 weeks, tumor-associated clones expanded more among patients with durable benefit.

Described time point: peripheral blood 6 weeks after treatment start. Patients yielded 1 to 8 samples each, pretreatment and on-treatment. The ends were cut back, 6 bases at V and 12 bases at J, with 14 bases in the middle. This CDR3 region has 11 residues. From germline, CDR1 is MNHEY and CDR2 SMNVEV (reference sequence). The assay was immunoSEQ multiplex PCR, and TCRdb's table has in-frame clones only and misses some. The data show 95,000 to 150,000 clones, with approximately 85% seen just once and roughly 2.6% held by the top ten. The chain uses TRBV27 and TRBJ1-1; no reliable D call. The receptor was derived from a man over 45 with urothelial cancer. The specimen was PBMCs, collected around atezolizumab (anti-PD-L1) treatment. The CDR3 reads CASSHMGSPFF. The CDR3 DNA reads TGTGCCAGCAGCCACATGGGCAGCCCTTTCTTT.